Below are 5 T cell receptor beta chains sequenced from a single sample in a study of control samples from healthy donors and cancer patients. This table comes from immunoSEQ multiplex PCR, and its TCRdb copy is limited to in-frame clones, with some not included. The profile shows around 110,000 clones, over 90% of them singletons. Material for sequencing was blood. These receptors originate from a man aged 25 to 40 in good health.

This chain joins TRBV3-1 (or the pseudogene TRBV3-2) and TRBJ1-1; D gene ambiguous. The V and J ends lost 1 base and 0 bases respectively, with 6 bases between them. Germline-derived CDR1 and CDR2 are LGHDT and YNNKEL (reference sequence). CDR3 length equals 14 residues. Here the CDR3 reads CASSQVSMNTEAFF. CDR3 coding DNA: TGTGCCAGCAGCCAAGTATCTATGAACACTGAAGCTTTCTTT.

This chain uses TRBV4-2 with TRBJ1-1; the D is unclear. This CDR3 region has 12 residues. Looked up from germline, CDR1 is LGHNA and CDR2 is YNFKEQ. The CDR3: CVLDDWNTEAFF. In DNA form, the CDR3 reads TGTGTTTTGGATGACTGGAACACTGAAGCTTTCTTT.

This chain joins TRBV5-4 and TRBJ1-1; TRBD1 matches at 8 bases. The V gene end was trimmed by 4 bases and the J gene end by 4 bases; junction bases not matched to a gene: 9. Germline V gene data show CDR1 as SGHNT and CDR2 as YYREEE (reference sequence). The CDR3 totals 15 residues. For the CDR3, the DNA is TGTGCCAGCAGCCCTCAGGGGGCGCAGGGCACTGAAGCTTTCTTT. This encodes CASSPQGAQGTEAFF.

The rearrangement joins TRBV21-1 to TRBJ2-5; no DNA check was done on the table's D call, TRBD1. TRBV21-1 is classified as a pseudogene. The CDR3 is 10 amino acids. In DNA form, the CDR3 reads TGTGCCAGCAGCATTACAAACCGGTACTTC. Its translation: CASSITNRYF.

The CDR3 loop is CASGFGAEAFF. CDR3 bases: TGCGCCAGCGGTTTTGGTGCTGAAGCTTTCTTT. V is TRBV5-1 and J is TRBJ1-1; D remains unclear. Germline V gene data show CDR1 as SGHRS and CDR2 as YFSETQ. The CDR3 contains 11 residues. The ends were cut back, 7 bases at V and 6 bases at J, with 10 bases in the middle.